This TCR beta chain came from a study of glioma-infiltrating T cells. General study points: Gliomas, especially low-grade, showed above-expected tissue-blood divergence; non-neoplastic patients showed below. Very few CDR3 sequences were shared between tissue and blood.

V lost 2 bases, J lost 2 bases, and 7 bases stayed unmatched. CDR1 and CDR2 from the germline V gene are KGHSH and LQKENI. CDR3 size: 16 residues. This clonotype occurred many times. Its specificity is unknown. Using RNA template, CDR3s of TCR alpha and beta were amplified with iRepertoire arm-PCR. TCRdb passed the multiplex PCR reads through MiXCR, listing each CDR3 protein once. This sample has roughly 42,000 distinct CDR3 sequences, with approximately 20% found just once. The V call is TRBV18, the J call TRBJ1-2; 8 nucleotides match TRBD1. This TCR derives from a human donor with low-grade glioma or glioblastoma, undergoing nonglioma brain surgery, or in good health (not recorded which). Material for sequencing was glioma tissue, nonneoplastic brain tissue, or PBMCs (not recorded which). CDR3 sequence: CASSPSDRVKNYGYTF. DNA of the CDR3: TGTGCCAGCTCACCATCGGACAGGGTGAAGAACTATGGCTACACCTTC.